The source of this TCR beta chain is a study of blood T cell repertoires in COVID-19. On the study more broadly: Some COVID-19 samples were acute and others convalescent; all came from the United States, Italy and Spain. PBMCs, B-cell-depleted T cells, or T cells provided the cDNA or gDNA that made up the material.

This CDR3 contains 16 residues. CDR1 and CDR2 from the germline V gene are SGHTA and FQGTGA. V lost 1 base and J lost 8; bases outside the gene matches: 5. Original processing notes: Reference gene primer amplification gave estimated nucleated cell counts. Libraries were prepared by immunoSEQ multiplex PCR; TCRdb keeps only in-frame clonotypes and omits some of them. V and J calls and clone size are copied from that table; D and trimming were computed from the DNA. Of tens of thousands of clones in the sample, around 82% were seen once. This TCR derives from a woman aged 60-75 years with acute or convalescent COVID-19. This chain connects TRBV7-3 to TRBJ2-1; 13 bases fit TRBD2. Sample: peripheral blood. The CDR3 loop is CASSLMGTSGVHEQFF. The CDR3 nucleotides read TGTGCCAGCAGCTTAATGGGGACTAGCGGGGTCCATGAGCAGTTCTTC.